The 16 T cell receptor beta chains presented below share a single source sample, sequenced in a study of blood T cell repertoires in COVID-19. Libraries were prepared by immunoSEQ multiplex PCR; TCRdb keeps only in-frame clonotypes and omits some of them. The repertoire includes 35,000 to 55,000 clones, roughly 84% of them detected once, and approximately 4% sits in the top ten. What was sequenced was peripheral blood. Source of these receptors: a woman aged 65 to 85 with acute or convalescent COVID-19.

The rearrangement uses TRBV19 and TRBJ1-2; 9 bases line up with TRBD1. V lost 4 bases, J lost 4 bases, and 4 bases stayed unmatched. Germline CDR1 and CDR2: LNHDA and SQIVND (reference sequence). The CDR3 totals 14 residues. The CDR3 DNA follows: TGTGCCAGTAGTAAGCAGACAGGGGGCTATGGCTACACCTTC. Residues: CASSKQTGGYGYTF. Together with reference TRBV19 and TRBJ1-2, the CDR3 gives the full variable domain: DGGITQSPKYLFRKEGQNVTLSCEQNLNHDAMYWYRQDPGQGLRLIYYSQIVNDFQKGDIAEGYSVSREKKESFPLTVTSAQKNPTAFYLCASSKQTGGYGYTFGSGTRLTVV.

The chain carries TRBV27 and TRBJ2-5, with D maybe TRBD2 (6 bases). CDR1 is MNHEY, CDR2 SMNVEV, per germline (reference sequence). V was clipped by 6 bases and J by 2 bases, with 13 bases between them. The CDR3 has 14 residues. CDR3 loop: CASSVRGRQETQYF. Written as DNA, the CDR3 is TGTGCCAGCAGCGTTCGTGGGAGGCAAGAGACCCAGTACTTC.

This clone was seen a single time. The chain recombines TRBV29-1 with TRBJ2-5; no reliable D call. V was trimmed by 4 bases and J by 5 bases, leaving 11 bases between them. The germline CDR1 and CDR2 sequences are SQVTM and ANQGSEA. This CDR3 spans 12 amino acids. The CDR3 sequence: CSVVLSLETQYF. The CDR3 DNA is TGCAGCGTTGTTCTCTCCTTGGAGACCCAGTACTTC. Based on the CDR3 plus reference TRBV29-1 and TRBJ2-5, the full variable domain is SAVISQKPSRDICQRGTSLTIQCQVDSQVTMMFWYRQQPGQSLTLIATANQGSEATYESGFVIDKFPISRPNLTFSTLTVSNMSPEDSSIYLCSVVLSLETQYFGPGTRLLVL.

The chain links TRBV6-5 to TRBJ1-5; the D gene is possibly TRBD1 (6 bases). This CDR3 is built from 13 residues. CDR1 is MNHEY and CDR2 is SVGAGI in the germline V gene. The V end lost 5 bases, the J end lost 7 bases, and 12 bases lay between the germline ends. DNA for the CDR3: TGTGCCAGCAGTACCCGGGGACAACAGCCCCAGCATTTT. It is translated as CASSTRGQQPQHF.

This chain uses TRBV18 with TRBJ2-5; D is ambiguous. Germline lookup yields CDR1 KGHSH and CDR2 LQKENI. The V gene lost 3 bases and the J gene lost 5 bases, with 7 bases spanning the gap. The CDR3 is made up of 12 amino acids. CDR3 bases: TGTGCCAGCTCACCTTACGAGGAGACCCAGTACTTC. Amino acids: CASSPYEETQYF.

This rearrangement joins TRBV6-2 or TRBV6-3 to TRBJ2-5; 10 bases agree with TRBD1. Germline V gene data show CDR1 as MNHEY and CDR2 as SVGEGT. V lost 7 bases and J lost 2; bases outside the gene matches: 10. The CDR3 sequence is 16 residues long. The CDR3 is CASTPADRGKQETQYF. The CDR3 region has the DNA TGTGCCAGCACCCCCGCGGACAGGGGGAAACAAGAGACCCAGTACTTC.

This clone appeared a few times. This sequence joins TRBV2 and TRBJ2-7; TRBD1 matches at 8 bases. Germline V CDR1 and CDR2: SNHLY, FYNNEI. After removal of 4 bases from V and 1 base from J, the junction contained 9 bases not matched to a gene. This CDR3 is 16 amino acids long. DNA for the CDR3: TGTGCCAGCAGTGTTTACCCCGGGACAGGTTCCTACGAGCAGTACTTC. This translates into CASSVYPGTGSYEQYF.

V is TRBV5-1 and J is TRBJ2-5; D may be TRBD2 (6 bases). The CDR3 is made up of 14 amino acids. Germline lookup yields CDR1 SGHRS and CDR2 YFSETQ. Trimming left V 4 bases short and J 5 bases short, with 15 bases between. CDR3 DNA: TGCGCCAGCAGCCCGGGACTCCCCCAGGAGACCCAGTACTTC. It encodes CASSPGLPQETQYF.

V gene TRBV3-1 (or the pseudogene TRBV3-2) combines with J gene TRBJ2-7; weak D call: TRBD1 (6 bases). Trimming left V 2 bases short and J 7 bases short, with 9 bases between. Looked up from germline, CDR1 is LGHDT and CDR2 is YNNKEL (reference sequence). This CDR3 is built from 12 residues. This CDR3 is CASSQWGREQYF. The CDR3 DNA reads as TGTGCCAGCAGCCAATGGGGGCGTGAGCAGTACTTC.

The chain is built from TRBV5-6 and TRBJ2-7; no definite D call. This CDR3 region has 11 residues. Germline loops: CDR1 SGHDT, CDR2 YYEEEE. The V and J ends lost 4 bases and 3 bases respectively, with 5 bases between them. CDR3 protein: CASSVHYEQYF. CDR3 bases: TGTGCCAGCAGCGTACACTACGAGCAGTACTTC.

This clone occurred a few times. The V call is TRBV7-9, the J call TRBJ2-2, with 9 bases that match TRBD2. From germline, CDR1 is SEHNR and CDR2 FQNEAQ (reference sequence). This CDR3 has 17 amino acids. V trimming: 6 bases; J trimming: 4 bases; junction bases outside the gene matches: 12. CDR3 sequence (DNA): TGTGCCAGCAGGTCGAGTAGCGGGAGTCAGGGCACCGGGGAGCTGTTTTTT. It encodes CASRSSSGSQGTGELFF.

V usage is TRBV3-1 (or the pseudogene TRBV3-2) and J usage is TRBJ2-1; 8 bases fit TRBD2. This CDR3 spans 16 amino acids. The J segment lost 7 bases and the V segment lost 1 base, leaving 9 bases of the junction unmatched. Germline CDR1 reads LGHDT; CDR2 reads YNNKEL (reference sequence). CDR3 in amino acids: CASSQGAGGSRNEQFF. CDR3 coding DNA: TGTGCCAGCAGCCAAGGGGCGGGAGGATCGCGGAATGAGCAGTTCTTC.

The CDR3 coding sequence is TGTGCCATCAGCTCTCGGGGACAGGGTTATCAGGAGACCCAGTACTTC. This encodes CAISSRGQGYQETQYF. The genes are TRBV10-3 and TRBJ2-5; 9 positions match TRBD1. Trimming took 6 bases from V and 5 from J; bases not matched to a gene: 13. CDR1 is ENHRY and CDR2 is SYGVKD in the germline V gene. This CDR3 comprises 16 residues.

The rearrangement uses TRBV14 and TRBJ1-1; perhaps TRBD1 as D (5 bases). Between the trimmed V and J ends, which lost 1 base and 4 bases, there was a span of 16 bases. CDR3 length: 16 amino acids. Germline V lookup: CDR1 SGHDN, CDR2 FVKESK. The CDR3 reads CASSQVLGARTTEAFF. The DNA for the CDR3 is TGTGCCAGCAGCCAAGTGCTAGGGGCGCGGACCACTGAAGCTTTCTTT.

The V call is TRBV9, the J call TRBJ2-1; 8 positions agree with TRBD2. V was pared by 3 bases and J by 7 bases, with 9 bases of the junction left unmatched. This CDR3 has 15 residues. The germline gives CDR1 SGDLS, CDR2 YYNGEE. CDR3 residues: CASSAGGAGINEQFF. CDR3 DNA sequence: TGTGCCAGCAGCGCGGGGGGGGCTGGAATAAATGAGCAGTTCTTC.

J is TRBJ2-7 and V is TRBV29-1; D perhaps matches TRBD1 (6 bases). The CDR3 spans 13 residues. The germline V gene encodes CDR1 SQVTM and CDR2 ANQGSEA. The V gene lost 6 bases and the J gene lost 0 bases, with 12 bases spanning the gap. Written as DNA, the CDR3 is TGCAGCGTCAGACAGGTTAACTCCTACGAGCAGTACTTC. Translation: CSVRQVNSYEQYF.